This T cell receptor (beta chain) was retrieved from a study of T cell responses to AZD1222 COVID-19 vaccine. Only in-frame clones appear in the TCRdb table, and some are missing; sequencing was by immunoSEQ multiplex PCR. The data show 90,000 to 120,000 clones, about 90% seen once. V was trimmed by 3 bases and J by 2 bases, leaving 20 bases between them. The CDR3 totals 17 residues. CDR1 SGHRS and CDR2 YFSETQ come from the germline V gene. The TCR sequence derives from an adult who received the AZD1222 COVID-19 vaccine. The V gene is TRBV5-1, the J gene TRBJ1-1; D might be TRBD1 (6 bases). Sample: peripheral blood, taken 28 days after the second AZD1222 dose. DNA of the CDR3: TGCGCCAGCAGCTGGCTCGGGACAAGGAACGGAAACACTGAAGCTTTCTTT. This encodes CASSWLGTRNGNTEAFF.